This TCR beta chain comes out of a study of control samples from healthy donors and cancer patients. The table came from immunoSEQ multiplex PCR; TCRdb's copy has only in-frame clones and leaves some out. The sample shows some 130,000 clones, 90% to 95% of them seen only once. Deletions cut 0 bases from V and 7 bases from J, with 10 bases between. The CDR3 contains 14 residues. Germline CDR1 reads MNHEY; CDR2 reads SVGAGI. The V and J genes are TRBV6-5 and TRBJ1-5; no definite D call. The receptor was derived from a man aged 50 to 60 with head and neck cancer. Input material: PBMCs. CDR3 protein: CASSYSTKGQPQHF. CDR3 nucleotide sequence: TGTGCCAGCAGTTACTCGACAAAAGGGCAGCCCCAGCATTTT.